The following is a T cell receptor beta chain sequence with its context. Antigen unknown. The method was immunoSEQ multiplex PCR; TCRdb's version includes in-frame clones alone and lacks a portion of them. The data hold 35,000 to 45,000 clones, with roughly 90% observed a single time. The V end was cut by 3 bases, the J end by 5 bases, with 16 bases between. Germline V gene sequence: CDR1 SGHAT, CDR2 FQNNGV. The CDR3 is made up of 15 amino acids. This specimen belongs to a study of OX40 agonist ivuxolimab in advanced cancers. Study background: Prior anti-PD-1, anti-PD-L1 or anti-CTLA-4 therapy was allowed; around 40% had some. Study findings and constraints: The investigators did not determine what antigen specificity the expanded peripheral T cells had. Averaging showed that CD8+ T cells had more expanded clones than CD4+ did.

Blood specimens came from baseline, cycle 4 day 1, and cycle 7 day 1. Sequencing used CD4+ or CD8+ T cells sorted from blood, obtained in a trial of the OX40 agonist ivuxolimab. This TCR came from an adult with an advanced solid tumor such as melanoma, head and neck, liver or kidney cancer. The gene calls are TRBV11-2 and TRBJ2-5; D is possibly TRBD1 or TRBD2 (5 bases each). In DNA, the CDR3 is TGTGCCAGCAGCTTGGGGACCTCCGGCGGGGAGACCCAGTACTTC. Its protein is CASSLGTSGGETQYF.